Below are 6 T cell receptor beta chains sequenced from a single sample in a study of response to subunit inactivated influenza vaccine. TCRdb re-analysed the RT-PCR reads in MiXCR, keeping a single row per CDR3 protein. The sample includes around 530,000 distinct CDR3 sequences, about 12% of them seen just once. The specimen was PBMCs from blood, collected on the day of vaccination. These TCRs come from a man aged 50-60 years who received an inactivated influenza vaccine.

The rearrangement joins TRBV9 to TRBJ1-2, with 7 nucleotides matching TRBD1. The CDR3 runs to 14 residues. Losses at the gene ends were 3 bases for V and 2 bases for J; bases not matched to a gene: 4. The germline V gene has CDR1 SGDLS and CDR2 YYNGEE. The CDR3 spells CASSEKQGNYGYTF. The DNA of the CDR3 is TGTGCCAGCAGCGAAAAACAGGGGAACTATGGCTACACCTTC.

This clonotype appeared a few times. The chain has TRBV6-2 or TRBV6-3 and TRBJ2-2, with D possibly being TRBD1 (6 bases). CDR1 and CDR2 (germline): MNHEY, SVGEGT. Trimming took 6 bases from V and 4 from J, leaving 18 bases between them. This CDR3 is 16 amino acids long. The CDR3 sequence is CASSPGTRGFTGELFF. The CDR3 DNA sequence: TGTGCCAGCAGCCCCGGGACAAGGGGATTCACCGGGGAGCTGTTTTTT.

The chain recombines TRBV7-2 with TRBJ2-7; TRBD1 agrees at 9 bases. CDR1 is SGHTA and CDR2 is FQGNSA in the germline V gene. The CDR3 spans 15 residues. V was clipped by 3 bases and J by 4 bases; unmatched bases: 7. CDR3 sequence: CASSFSGTGMYEQYF. In DNA form, the CDR3 reads TGTGCCAGCAGCTTCTCCGGGACAGGGATGTACGAGCAGTACTTC.

The chain couples TRBV20-1 to TRBJ2-5; 9 bases are a match to TRBD2. The CDR3 totals 14 residues. The germline gives CDR1 DFQATT, CDR2 SNEGSKA (reference sequence). V dropped 2 bases and J dropped 4; count of bases not matched to a gene: 5. This chain's CDR3 is CSARMSSGVETQYF. CDR3 bases: TGCAGTGCTAGAATGTCTAGCGGGGTAGAGACCCAGTACTTC.

A remark on this clonotype: The junction departs from the called germline gene at one end, perhaps through a read error. The chain couples TRBV10-3 to TRBJ2-5; no firm D call. This CDR3 comprises 16 residues. Germline CDR1 reads ENHRY; CDR2 reads SYGVKD. DNA for the CDR3: TGTGCCATCAGTGAGTCGAATAGGATCCCCCAAGATACCCAGTACTTC. The encoded protein is CAISESNRIPQDTQYF.

This sequence joins TRBV12-3 or TRBV12-4 and TRBJ2-2; 8 positions match TRBD1. This CDR3 contains 14 residues. The J segment lost 10 bases and the V segment lost 4 bases, leaving 8 bases of the junction unmatched. This CDR3 reads CASSWSRGRVELFF. CDR3 DNA sequence: TGTGCCAGCAGTTGGTCCAGGGGGCGGGTGGAGCTGTTTTTT.